These T cell receptor beta chains were read from a single sample in a study of somatic mutations in cytotoxic T cells in rheumatoid arthritis. Assay used: immunoSEQ multiplex PCR; TCRdb lists only in-frame clones, some missing. Of about 11,000 clones in the sample, 70% to 80% were seen once. Sequenced sample: CD8+ T cells sorted from blood. Receptor source: a middle-aged woman in good health. Each CDR3 is given with its conserved first and last residue. Fields, in order: V gene, D gene, J gene, clone size, CDR3 DNA, CDR3 protein. A D gene is named only where the DNA matches it firmly. Size values are once, few and many counts, or a class for expanded clones, and some rows have none.

V gene: TRBV5-4; D gene: TRBD2; J gene: TRBJ2-7; clone size: few; CDR3 DNA: TGTGCCAGCAGCCGCCGGGACTACACCTACGAGCAGTACTTC; CDR3 protein: CASSRRDYTYEQYF
V gene: TRBV15; D gene: NA; J gene: TRBJ1-2; clone size: NA; CDR3 DNA: TGTGCCACCAGCAGAGAGGAGGGGGACGGCTACACCTTC; CDR3 protein: CATSREEGDGYTF
V gene: TRBV7-8; D gene: TRBD2; J gene: TRBJ2-7; clone size: NA; CDR3 DNA: TGTGCCAGCAGCTTAGATACACTAGCGGGAGCCTACGAGCAGTACTTC; CDR3 protein: CASSLDTLAGAYEQYF
V gene: TRBV10-3; D gene: NA; J gene: TRBJ1-1; clone size: NA; CDR3 DNA: TGTGCCATCAGTGAGTCCCGGGGGGCCACTGAAGCTTTCTTT; CDR3 protein: CAISESRGATEAFF
V gene: TRBV28; D gene: TRBD2; J gene: TRBJ2-1; clone size: NA; CDR3 DNA: TGTGCCAGCAGTTCCCTCGTTACTAGCGGGGCGGGCAATGAGCAGTTCTTC; CDR3 protein: CASSSLVTSGAGNEQFF
V gene: TRBV5-1; D gene: NA; J gene: TRBJ2-3; clone size: NA; CDR3 DNA: TGCGCCAGCAGCGTCTTCACAGATACGCAGTATTTT; CDR3 protein: CASSVFTDTQYF
V gene: TRBV4-3; D gene: NA; J gene: TRBJ1-5; clone size: NA; CDR3 DNA: TGCGCCAGCAGCCAAGATCAGAATCAGCCCCAGCATTTT; CDR3 protein: CASSQDQNQPQHF
V gene: TRBV15; D gene: NA; J gene: TRBJ1-1; clone size: once; CDR3 DNA: TGTGCCACCAGCAAACCTGGTGGGGAACACACTGAAGCTTTCTTT; CDR3 protein: CATSKPGGEHTEAFF
V gene: TRBV7-9; D gene: NA; J gene: TRBJ1-1; clone size: NA; CDR3 DNA: TGTGCCAGCAGCCCCTTGGGTGACACTGAAGCTTTCTTT; CDR3 protein: CASSPLGDTEAFF
V gene: TRBV19; D gene: TRBD1; J gene: TRBJ2-3; clone size: NA; CDR3 DNA: TGTGCCAGTAGTATAAGGGGGGACAGGAGTGGGCAGTATTTT; CDR3 protein: CASSIRGDRSGQYF
V gene: TRBV19; D gene: NA; J gene: TRBJ2-6; clone size: NA; CDR3 DNA: TGTGCCAGTAGTTTCACCCCCTCTGGGGCCAACGTCCTGACTTTC; CDR3 protein: CASSFTPSGANVLTF
V gene: TRBV4-3; D gene: NA; J gene: TRBJ2-1; clone size: few; CDR3 DNA: TGCGCCAGCAGCCAAGACCCCCGGGGGTCCAATGAGCAGTTCTTC; CDR3 protein: CASSQDPRGSNEQFF
V gene: TRBV4-1; D gene: NA; J gene: TRBJ2-7; clone size: NA; CDR3 DNA: TGTGCCAGCAGCCAAGACATAACGGGCGGCTACGAGCAGTACTTC; CDR3 protein: CASSQDITGGYEQYF
V gene: TRBV19; D gene: NA; J gene: TRBJ2-5; clone size: NA; CDR3 DNA: TGTGCCAGTAGCTGGGGTTTGACACCCGCCTCGGGCCAGTACTTC; CDR3 protein: CASSWGLTPASGQYF
V gene: TRBV28; D gene: NA; J gene: TRBJ1-1; clone size: NA; CDR3 DNA: TGTGCCAGCAGTTTAGGCCCACTCACTGAAGCTTTCTTT; CDR3 protein: CASSLGPLTEAFF
V gene: TRBV5-4; D gene: NA; J gene: TRBJ2-7; clone size: NA; CDR3 DNA: TGTGCCAGCAGCTTTCAGGGTTCCTACGAGCAGTACTTC; CDR3 protein: CASSFQGSYEQYF